A selection of T cell receptor beta chains follows, all from one sample in a study of cytomegalovirus exposure and HLA in healthy donors. Clones were read by immunoSEQ multiplex PCR, and TCRdb kept only the in-frame ones, dropping some. Of about 330,000 clones listed, just over 85% are singletons. Sequencing was carried out using PBMCs. These receptor sequences come from a woman younger than 35 in good health and CMV-seronegative. Both conserved end residues are part of each CDR3. D genes are given only for firm matches. The listing skips clone size in some rows; elsewhere it reads once, few, many or a size class.

J gene: TRBJ2-2
clone size: .
D gene: TRBD2
V gene: TRBV15
CDR3 DNA: TGTGCCACCGAGCTAGCGGGGAACACCGGGGAGCTGTTTTTT
CDR3 protein: CATELAGNTGELFF

J gene: TRBJ1-2
clone size: few
D gene: .
V gene: TRBV7-3
CDR3 DNA: TGTGCCAGCAGCTTCCAAGAGGGCTATGGCTACACCTTC
CDR3 protein: CASSFQEGYGYTF

J gene: TRBJ2-7
clone size: once
D gene: TRBD2
V gene: TRBV6-5
CDR3 DNA: TGTGCCAGCAGCGAACTAGCGGGAGGCTACGAGCAGTACTTC
CDR3 protein: CASSELAGGYEQYF

J gene: TRBJ2-7
clone size: .
D gene: TRBD1
V gene: TRBV15
CDR3 DNA: TGTGCCACCAGCCGGCTAGGGACAGTAGGCGAGCAGTACTTC
CDR3 protein: CATSRLGTVGEQYF

J gene: TRBJ2-7
clone size: .
D gene: TRBD2
V gene: TRBV10-3
CDR3 DNA: TGTGCCATCAGTGAGTCCTCTAGCGGGAGATCCTACGAGCAGTACTTC
CDR3 protein: CAISESSSGRSYEQYF

J gene: TRBJ2-1
clone size: once
D gene: TRBD2
V gene: TRBV7-8
CDR3 DNA: TGTGCCAGCGGGGAAATAGCGGGTTCCTACAATGAGCAGTTCTTC
CDR3 protein: CASGEIAGSYNEQFF

J gene: TRBJ2-7
clone size: .
D gene: TRBD2
V gene: TRBV12-5
CDR3 DNA: TGTGCTAGTGGTTTGGTAATTCTAGCGGGAGATGATTACGAGCAGTACTTC
CDR3 protein: CASGLVILAGDDYEQYF

J gene: TRBJ1-2
clone size: .
D gene: TRBD1
V gene: TRBV19
CDR3 DNA: TGTGCCAGTAGTCTGGGACAGAGCCCGGGGGGCTACACCTTC
CDR3 protein: CASSLGQSPGGYTF

J gene: TRBJ2-7
clone size: few
D gene: .
V gene: TRBV7-2
CDR3 DNA: TGTGCCAGCAGCTTAGGCAGCTACGAGCAGTACTTC
CDR3 protein: CASSLGSYEQYF

J gene: TRBJ2-1
clone size: .
D gene: TRBD2
V gene: TRBV6-6
CDR3 DNA: TGTGCCAGCAGTTACTTTGCGGGAGGGCCCTCCAATGAGCAGTTCTTC
CDR3 protein: CASSYFAGGPSNEQFF

J gene: TRBJ1-2
clone size: .
D gene: .
V gene: TRBV27
CDR3 DNA: TGTGCCAGCAGCATATACCGAGGATATGGCTACACCTTC
CDR3 protein: CASSIYRGYGYTF

J gene: TRBJ2-7
clone size: .
D gene: TRBD1
V gene: TRBV6-5
CDR3 DNA: TGTGCCAGCAGTACCGGGACAGTCTACGAGCAGTACTTC
CDR3 protein: CASSTGTVYEQYF

J gene: TRBJ2-7
clone size: .
D gene: TRBD2
V gene: TRBV7-6
CDR3 DNA: TGTGCCAGCAGCTTAGCCGGGGGGAGGACTAGCGGGTACGAGCAGTACTTC
CDR3 protein: CASSLAGGRTSGYEQYF

J gene: TRBJ2-2
clone size: .
D gene: .
V gene: TRBV6-6
CDR3 DNA: TGTGCCAGCCTTCAGACCGGGGAGCTGTTTTTT
CDR3 protein: CASLQTGELFF

J gene: TRBJ2-1
clone size: .
D gene: TRBD2
V gene: TRBV5-6
CDR3 DNA: TGTGCCAGCAGCTTACTAGCGGGAGATAGGAATGAGCAGTTCTTC
CDR3 protein: CASSLLAGDRNEQFF

J gene: TRBJ2-7
clone size: .
D gene: .
V gene: TRBV27
CDR3 DNA: TGTGCCAGCAGTCGCTCGGGACTCTTAAGCTCCTACGAGCAGTACTTC
CDR3 protein: CASSRSGLLSSYEQYF

J gene: TRBJ2-2
clone size: .
D gene: .
V gene: TRBV7-9
CDR3 DNA: TGTGCCAGCAGCGGCGAGGCGTGGACCGGGGAGCTGTTTTTT
CDR3 protein: CASSGEAWTGELFF

J gene: TRBJ2-5
clone size: .
D gene: TRBD1
V gene: TRBV25-1
CDR3 DNA: TGTGCCAGCAGACCCGCCCAGGGGGCGACCCAGTACTTC
CDR3 protein: CASRPAQGATQYF

J gene: TRBJ2-3
clone size: .
D gene: .
V gene: TRBV4-2
CDR3 DNA: TGTGCCAGCAGCCAAGAGGAGGCTTTTTCTGATACGCAGTATTTT
CDR3 protein: CASSQEEAFSDTQYF

J gene: TRBJ2-7
clone size: .
D gene: TRBD1
V gene: TRBV28
CDR3 DNA: TGTGCCAGCAGTTCCTCCGGGACAGGGAGGGGGGAGCAGTACTTC
CDR3 protein: CASSSSGTGRGEQYF

J gene: TRBJ1-5
clone size: .
D gene: TRBD1
V gene: TRBV6-5
CDR3 DNA: TGTGCCAGCAGTGGACAGGGGGCAGGCAATCAGCCCCAGCATTTT
CDR3 protein: CASSGQGAGNQPQHF

J gene: TRBJ1-4
clone size: .
D gene: TRBD1
V gene: TRBV2
CDR3 DNA: TGTGCCAGCAGCGAACAGGGGTTGGAAGAAAAACTGTTTTTT
CDR3 protein: CASSEQGLEEKLFF

J gene: TRBJ2-1
clone size: .
D gene: TRBD2
V gene: TRBV9
CDR3 DNA: TGTGCCAGCACCCCCGGCGGGAGGGACTACAATGAGCAGTTCTTC
CDR3 protein: CASTPGGRDYNEQFF

J gene: TRBJ1-2
clone size: .
D gene: .
V gene: TRBV27
CDR3 DNA: TGTGCCAGCAGTGTCTCGGGGGGCCATGGGAACTATGGCTACACCTTC
CDR3 protein: CASSVSGGHGNYGYTF

J gene: TRBJ1-2
clone size: once
D gene: .
V gene: TRBV6-6
CDR3 DNA: TGTGCCAGCAGCCTAACAGGGAGGGGCGGCTATGGCTACACCTTC
CDR3 protein: CASSLTGRGGYGYTF

J gene: TRBJ2-2
clone size: .
D gene: .
V gene: TRBV7-7
CDR3 DNA: TGTGCCAGCAGCTTAGTTGCGGTTGGCGGGGAGCTGTTTTTT
CDR3 protein: CASSLVAVGGELFF

J gene: TRBJ2-1
clone size: .
D gene: TRBD2
V gene: TRBV4-2
CDR3 DNA: TGTGCCAGCAGCCAATTGGATGGGACTAGCTTACATGAGCAGTTCTTC
CDR3 protein: CASSQLDGTSLHEQFF